This note documents a single TCR beta chain sequence. The germline V gene encodes CDR1 PRHDT and CDR2 FYEKMQ (reference sequence). V was shortened by 0 bases and J by 2 bases, with 11 bases between the two germline ends. The CDR3 is made up of 16 amino acids. Authors' analysis steps: Amplified reference gene primers provided the basis for estimating nucleated cell counts. Method: immunoSEQ multiplex PCR; TCRdb's copy keeps in-frame clones and lacks some. Clone size and the V and J calls come from that table; the DNA yielded D and trimming. The data contain 180,000 or so clones, approximately 87% of them singletons. These data are taken from a study of blood T cell repertoires in COVID-19. Across the whole study: PBMCs, B-cell-depleted T cells, or T cells provided the cDNA or gDNA that made up the material.

Recruitment covered about two dozen US areas and drew participants whose ages spanned about 18 to 90 years. This rearrangement joins TRBV13 to TRBJ2-1; a weak D match, TRBD1 (5 bases). This clonotype was obtained from a woman in her forties or fifties who had recovered from COVID-19. Sequencing was performed on PBMCs or T cells enriched from blood (not recorded which). The CDR3 DNA sequence: TGTGCCAGCAGCTTAGGGAACAGGCTGCCCTACAATGAGCAGTTCTTC. It codes for CASSLGNRLPYNEQFF.